This TCR beta chain is from a study of tumor-infiltrating lymphocytes in oesophageal squamous cell carcinoma. TCRdb ran MiXCR on the PCR reads and lists one entry per CDR3 protein. The sample lists roughly 12,000 distinct CDR3 sequences; roughly 54% were seen once. The CDR3 is made up of 15 amino acids. CDR1 and CDR2 from the germline V gene are SGHTA and FQGNSA. The sample consisted of esophageal tumor tissue. The sequence came from a male donor with esophageal squamous cell carcinoma. The genes are TRBV7-2 and TRBJ2-1; 7 nucleotides line up with TRBD2. The J call may be faulty, since TRBJ2-7 better matches the DNA end. In nucleotides, the CDR3 is TGTGCCAGCAGCCTCAGACTAGCCAGCTCCTACGAGCAGTACTTC. Translating gives CASSLRLASSYEQYF.